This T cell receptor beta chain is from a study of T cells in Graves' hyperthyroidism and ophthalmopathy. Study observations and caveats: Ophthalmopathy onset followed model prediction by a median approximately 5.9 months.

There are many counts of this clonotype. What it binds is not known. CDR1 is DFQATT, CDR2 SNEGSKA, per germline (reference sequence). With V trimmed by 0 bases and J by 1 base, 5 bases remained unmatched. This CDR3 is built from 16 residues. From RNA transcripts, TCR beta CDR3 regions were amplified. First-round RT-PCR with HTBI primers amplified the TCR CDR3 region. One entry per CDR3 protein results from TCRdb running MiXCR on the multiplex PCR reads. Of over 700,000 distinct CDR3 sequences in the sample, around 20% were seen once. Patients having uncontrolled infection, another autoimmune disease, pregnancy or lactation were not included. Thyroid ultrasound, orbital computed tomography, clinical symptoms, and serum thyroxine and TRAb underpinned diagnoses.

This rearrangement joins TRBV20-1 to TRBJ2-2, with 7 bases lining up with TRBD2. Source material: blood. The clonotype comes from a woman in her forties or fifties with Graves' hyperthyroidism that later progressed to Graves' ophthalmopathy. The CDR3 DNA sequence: TGCAGTGCTAGAGATACGAGCGGGGAGAACACCGGGGAGCTGTTTTTT. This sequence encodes CSARDTSGENTGELFF.